These 15 T cell receptor beta chains came from one sample sequenced in a study of Graves' ophthalmopathy and Graves' hyperthyroidism (dated by TCRdb to the late 2010s). Data came from an Illumina HiSeq 2000. For repertoire sequencing, TCR beta CDR3 regions were amplified from RNA transcripts. The first round of RT-PCR was done with HTBI primers and the Qiagen OneStep RT-PCR kit, and was followed by a second round of multiplex PCR, then size selection and purification. TCRdb trimmed the raw reads at Q25, called clones with MiXCR and kept productive beta chains. Rows with one shared CDR3 protein collapse into an entry with the most common genes and DNA. In all, the sample holds hundreds of thousands of distinct CDR3 sequences, and roughly 20% of those were seen once. Of the sample, around 6.9% is held by the ten largest clones. Sequencing was performed on peripheral blood. Receptors originate from a woman between 18 and 30 years old with stable Graves' hyperthyroidism. Some clones in this sample may be carry-over from other donors' samples. Donor details come from another sample of the same person, matched by shared clones.

This clonotype occurred many times. The rearrangement links TRBV9 to TRBJ1-2, with 10 bases identical to TRBD1. CDR3 size: 14 residues. V trimming: 4 bases; J trimming: 7 bases; junction bases outside the gene matches: 7. CDR1 and CDR2 from the germline V gene are SGDLS and YYNGEE. The CDR3 region is CASSPPGQGSGYTF. CDR3 coding DNA: TGTGCCAGCAGCCCTCCGGGACAGGGGTCTGGCTACACCTTC.

This clonotype was counted many times. The gene calls are TRBV9 and TRBJ2-7; either TRBD1 or TRBD2 may supply D (5 bases each). The germline V gene encodes CDR1 SGDLS and CDR2 YYNGEE. Trimming left V 4 bases short and J 9 bases short, with 20 bases between. The CDR3 sequence is 14 residues long. DNA of the CDR3: TGTGCCAGCAGCCCCGGGACGGACCTACGAGGGCAGTACTTC. It yields the protein CASSPGTDLRGQYF. The entire variable domain, with the rest obtained from reference TRBV9 and TRBJ2-7, is as follows: DSGVTQTPKHLITATGQRVTLRCSPRSGDLSVYWYQQSLDQGLQFLIQYYNGEERAKGNILERFSAQQFPDLHSELNLSSLELGDSALYFCASSPGTDLRGQYFGPGTRLTVT.

This clonotype was picked up many times. The V gene is TRBV13, the J gene TRBJ2-7, with TRBD2 as a possible D gene (5 bases). Germline V gives CDR1 PRHDT, CDR2 FYEKMQ (reference sequence). The CDR3 has 14 amino acids. Trimming removed 2 bases at V and 1 base at J, with 9 bases between. Here the CDR3 DNA reads TGTGCCAGCAGCTTATCGGGGAAGTCCTACGAGCAGTACTTC. Protein sequence: CASSLSGKSYEQYF.

Only a few counts were recorded for this clonotype. The genes are TRBV7-9 and TRBJ2-4, with 14 bases matching TRBD2. Per germline, CDR1 SEHNR and CDR2 FQNEAQ (reference sequence). The ends lost 5 bases at V and 0 bases at J; junction bases unmatched: 3. The CDR3 spans 17 residues. CDR3 region: CASSRLAGGVAKNIQYF. The CDR3 DNA is TGTGCCAGCAGCCGACTAGCGGGGGGGGTAGCCAAAAACATTCAGTACTTC.

This rearrangement joins TRBV30 to TRBJ1-6; the D gene is possibly TRBD1 (5 bases). CDR1 is GTSNPN, CDR2 SVGIG, per germline (reference sequence). CDR3 length equals 15 residues. V lost 3 bases, J lost 7 bases, and 16 bases lay in between. This CDR3 is CAWSPPGPINSPLHF. The CDR3 region has the DNA TGTGCCTGGAGCCCCCCGGGGCCGATAAATTCACCCCTCCACTTT.

This clonotype came up many times. This rearrangement joins TRBV12-3 or TRBV12-4 to TRBJ1-6, with TRBD1 as a possible D gene (6 bases). Trimming took 8 bases from V and 9 from J, leaving 14 bases between them. The CDR3 contains 13 residues. The chain's CDR3 is CASGNRVGSPLHF. The CDR3 DNA reads TGTGCCAGCGGAAACAGGGTCGGTTCACCCCTCCACTTT.

Here the CDR3 DNA reads TGTGCCAGCAGCCAACCCGGGACGCGTTACGAGCAGTACTTC. Protein: CASSQPGTRYEQYF. The chain has TRBV3-1 and TRBJ2-7; possibly TRBD1 or TRBD2 for D (5 bases each). CDR1 LGHDT and CDR2 YNNKEL come from the germline V gene (reference sequence). This CDR3 has 14 residues. V shed 2 bases and J shed 4 bases, with 12 bases lying between them.

Many counts were recorded for this clonotype. The chain recombines TRBV5-1 with TRBJ1-5, with 10 bases aligning to TRBD1. Germline CDR1 SGHRS, CDR2 YFSETQ. Losses at the gene ends were 4 bases for V and 4 bases for J; bases not matched to a gene: 5. The CDR3 has 15 residues. Here the CDR3 DNA reads TGCGCCAGCAGCATCACGGGACAGGGGAATCAGCCCCAGCATTTT. Its protein is CASSITGQGNQPQHF.

This clonotype turned up a few times. This sequence joins TRBV10-1 and TRBJ1-1; TRBD1 might be the D (5 bases). The V gene's germline CDR1 is WNHNN and CDR2 SYGVQD (reference sequence). The CDR3 sequence is 13 residues long. Trimming cost V 1 base and J 4 bases, with 7 bases left between them. This CDR3 reads CASSEWGSTEAFF. The DNA of the CDR3 is TGCGCCAGCAGTGAGTGGGGGAGCACTGAAGCTTTCTTT.

This clonotype was seen many times. This rearrangement joins TRBV20-1 to TRBJ1-6; 9 bases are shared with TRBD1. The CDR3 is made up of 13 amino acids. The V segment lost 5 bases and the J segment 9 bases; nucleotides outside the gene matches: 5. Germline CDR1 is DFQATT and CDR2 is SNEGSKA (reference sequence). The chain's CDR3 is CSASTGGVSPLHF. The DNA for the CDR3 is TGCAGTGCTTCGACAGGGGGTGTTTCACCCCTCCACTTT.

This clonotype was seen at least ten times. J is TRBJ1-1 and V is TRBV13, with D unclear. This CDR3 comprises 12 residues. V shed 2 bases and J shed 7 bases, with 8 bases lying between them. The V gene's germline CDR1 is PRHDT and CDR2 FYEKMQ (reference sequence). In nucleotides, the CDR3 is TGTGCCAGCAGCTTAAGACCAAGTGAAGCTTTCTTT. Amino acid sequence: CASSLRPSEAFF.

This clonotype was seen at least ten times. The chain combines TRBV5-1 with TRBJ1-2; a weak D match, TRBD1 (5 bases). Germline V gene data show CDR1 as SGHRS and CDR2 as YFSETQ. Trimming removed 4 bases at V and 6 bases at J, with 10 bases between. The CDR3 is 12 residues long. The DNA for the CDR3 is TGCGCCAGCAGCCCACCAGGGCATGGCTACACCTTC. Its protein product is CASSPPGHGYTF. Full variable domain (remainder filled in from reference TRBV5-1 and TRBJ1-2): KAGVTQTPRYLIKTRGQQVTLSCSPISGHRSVSWYQQTPGQGLQFLFEYFSETQRNKGNFPGRFSGRQFSNSRSEMNVSTLELGDSALYLCASSPPGHGYTFGSGTRLTVV.

This clonotype was recorded at least ten times. V is TRBV6-2 or TRBV6-3 and J is TRBJ1-1, with no clear D. Germline values: CDR1 MNHEY, CDR2 SVGEGT. The CDR3 contains 12 residues. Trimming stripped 7 bases from V and 5 bases from J, with 11 bases between. The CDR3: CASMGVGTEAFF. The CDR3 bases are TGTGCCAGCATGGGTGTCGGGACTGAAGCTTTCTTT.

This clonotype showed up just a few times. A much bigger clone sits one base away, suggesting this may be a read error. J is TRBJ1-5 and V is TRBV6-1, with TRBD1 matching over 9 bases. The germline CDR1 and CDR2 sequences are MNHNS and SASEGT. This CDR3 is built from 15 residues. The chain's CDR3 is CASSSGQGFYQPQRF. Written as DNA, the CDR3 is TGTGCCAGCAGCTCGGGACAGGGTTTTTATCAGCCCCAGCGTTTT.

Ten or more counts support this clonotype. CDR3 loop: CASSLMTADNSPLHF. Written as DNA, the CDR3 is TGTGCCAGCAGTTTAATGACAGCCGATAATTCACCCCTCCACTTT. The chain combines TRBV12-3 or TRBV12-4 with TRBJ1-6, with a weak D call TRBD1 (5 bases). This CDR3 has 15 residues. V lost 2 bases and J lost 5, with 10 bases in between.